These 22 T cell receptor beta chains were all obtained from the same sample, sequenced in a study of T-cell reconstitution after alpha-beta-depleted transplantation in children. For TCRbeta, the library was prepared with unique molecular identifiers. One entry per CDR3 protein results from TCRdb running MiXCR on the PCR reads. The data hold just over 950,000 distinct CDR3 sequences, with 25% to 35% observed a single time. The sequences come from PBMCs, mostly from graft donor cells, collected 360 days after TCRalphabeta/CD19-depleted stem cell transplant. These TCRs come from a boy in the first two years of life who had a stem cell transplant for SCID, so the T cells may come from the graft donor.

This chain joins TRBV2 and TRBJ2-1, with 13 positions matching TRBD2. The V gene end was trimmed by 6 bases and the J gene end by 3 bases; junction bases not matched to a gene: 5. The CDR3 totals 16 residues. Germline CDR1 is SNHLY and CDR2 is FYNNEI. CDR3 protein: CASRVTSGGDYNEQFF. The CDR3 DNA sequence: TGTGCCAGCAGGGTCACTAGCGGGGGGGACTACAATGAGCAGTTCTTC.

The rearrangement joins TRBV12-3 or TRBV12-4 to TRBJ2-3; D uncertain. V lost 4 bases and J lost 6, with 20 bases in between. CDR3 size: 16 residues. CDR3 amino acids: CASSSTPGPSRDTQYF. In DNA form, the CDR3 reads TGTGCCAGCAGTTCTACCCCCGGGCCGAGTCGGGATACGCAGTATTTT.

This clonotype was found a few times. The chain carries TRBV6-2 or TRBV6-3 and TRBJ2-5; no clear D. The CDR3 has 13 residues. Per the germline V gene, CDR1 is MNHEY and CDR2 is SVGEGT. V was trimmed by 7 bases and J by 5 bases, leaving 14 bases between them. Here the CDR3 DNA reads TGTGCCAGCACCGACGGGCAGAGGGAGACCCAGTACTTC. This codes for CASTDGQRETQYF.

The CDR3 is CASSQVGRYYEQYF. In nucleotides, the CDR3 is TGTGCCAGCAGCCAAGTAGGCAGATACTACGAGCAGTACTTC. The chain is built from TRBV4-2 and TRBJ2-7; D not certain. The length of the CDR3 is 14 residues. Trimming took 1 base from V and 3 from J, leaving 10 bases between them. The germline V gene has CDR1 LGHNA and CDR2 YNFKEQ.

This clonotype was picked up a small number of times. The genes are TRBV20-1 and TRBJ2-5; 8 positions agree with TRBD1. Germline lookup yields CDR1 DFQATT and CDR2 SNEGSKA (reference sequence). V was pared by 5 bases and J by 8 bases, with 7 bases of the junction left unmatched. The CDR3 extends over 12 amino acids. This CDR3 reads CSAPTGDLTQYF. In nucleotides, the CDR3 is TGCAGTGCTCCGACAGGGGACTTAACCCAGTACTTC.

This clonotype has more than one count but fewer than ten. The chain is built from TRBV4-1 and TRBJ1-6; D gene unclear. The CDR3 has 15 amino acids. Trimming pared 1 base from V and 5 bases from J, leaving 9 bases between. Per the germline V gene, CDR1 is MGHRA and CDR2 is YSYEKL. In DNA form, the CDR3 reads TGCGCCAGCAGCCAAGTTGTGGTCAATAATTCACCCCTCCACTTT. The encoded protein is CASSQVVVNNSPLHF.

CDR3 protein: CASSPKGSGGAWGDTQYF. The CDR3 nucleotides read TGTGCCAGCAGCCCTAAAGGGAGCGGGGGGGCCTGGGGAGATACGCAGTATTTT. V usage is TRBV7-3 and J usage is TRBJ2-3; the match to TRBD2 covers 10 bases. The CDR3 sequence is 18 residues long. Germline loops: CDR1 SGHTA, CDR2 FQGTGA. The V segment lost 5 bases and the J segment 5 bases; nucleotides outside the gene matches: 16.

The chain's CDR3 is CASSLGGRSYTGELFF. CDR3 DNA sequence: TGCGCCAGCAGCTTGGGAGGCAGGTCTTACACCGGGGAGCTGTTTTTT. The chain recombines TRBV5-1 with TRBJ2-2, with D hard to call. Trimming removed 0 bases at V and 3 bases at J, with 12 bases between. From germline, CDR1 is SGHRS and CDR2 YFSETQ. The CDR3 contains 16 residues.

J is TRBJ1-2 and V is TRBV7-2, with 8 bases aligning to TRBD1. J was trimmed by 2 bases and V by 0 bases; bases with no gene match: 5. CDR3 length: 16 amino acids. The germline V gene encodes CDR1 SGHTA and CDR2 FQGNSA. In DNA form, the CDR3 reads TGTGCCAGCAGCTTAGCGACAGGGGAAAGGAACTATGGCTACACCTTC. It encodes CASSLATGERNYGYTF. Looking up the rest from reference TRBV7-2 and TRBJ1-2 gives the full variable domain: GAGVSQSPSNKVTEKGKDVELRCDPISGHTALYWYRQSLGQGLEFLIYFQGNSAPDKSGLPSDRFSAERTGGSVSTLTIQRTQQEDSAVYLCASSLATGERNYGYTFGSGTRLTVV.

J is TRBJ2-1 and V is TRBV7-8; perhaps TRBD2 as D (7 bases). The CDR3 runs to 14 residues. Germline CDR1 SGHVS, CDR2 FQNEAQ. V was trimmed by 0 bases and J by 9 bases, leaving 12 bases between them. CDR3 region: CASSLAGGHGEQFF. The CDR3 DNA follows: TGTGCCAGCAGCTTAGCCGGGGGGCATGGTGAGCAGTTCTTC.

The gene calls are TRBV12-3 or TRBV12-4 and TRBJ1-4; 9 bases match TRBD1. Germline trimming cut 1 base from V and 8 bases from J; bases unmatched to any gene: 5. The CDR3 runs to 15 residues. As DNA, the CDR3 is TGTGCCAGCAGTTTAGGGGACAGGGTGAGGGAAAAACTGTTTTTT. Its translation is CASSLGDRVREKLFF.

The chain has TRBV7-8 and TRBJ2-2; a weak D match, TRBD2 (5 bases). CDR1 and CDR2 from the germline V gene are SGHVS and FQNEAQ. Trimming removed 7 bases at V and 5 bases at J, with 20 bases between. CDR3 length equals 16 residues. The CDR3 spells CASTPREQRRTGELFF. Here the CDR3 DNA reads TGTGCCAGCACCCCGAGGGAACAGAGGCGAACCGGGGAGCTGTTTTTT.

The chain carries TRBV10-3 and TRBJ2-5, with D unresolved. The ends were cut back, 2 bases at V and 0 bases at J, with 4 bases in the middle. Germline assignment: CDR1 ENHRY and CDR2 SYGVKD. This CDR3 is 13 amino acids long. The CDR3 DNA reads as TGTGCCATCAGTGAGAGGGACCAAGAGACCCAGTACTTC. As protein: CAISERDQETQYF.

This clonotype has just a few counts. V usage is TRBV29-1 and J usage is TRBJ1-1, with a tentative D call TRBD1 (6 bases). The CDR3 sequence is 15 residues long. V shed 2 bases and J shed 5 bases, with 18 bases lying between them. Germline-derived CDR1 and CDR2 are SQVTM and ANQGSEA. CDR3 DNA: TGCAGCGTTGAAAAGGGCGACAGGCCGTATACTGAAGCTTTCTTT. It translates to CSVEKGDRPYTEAFF.

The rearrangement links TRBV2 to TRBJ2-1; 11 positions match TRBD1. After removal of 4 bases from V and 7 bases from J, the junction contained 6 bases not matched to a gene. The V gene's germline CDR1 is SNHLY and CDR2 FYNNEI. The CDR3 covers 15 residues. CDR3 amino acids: CASSGTGGQRNEQFF. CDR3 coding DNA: TGTGCCAGCAGTGGGACAGGGGGCCAAAGGAATGAGCAGTTCTTC.

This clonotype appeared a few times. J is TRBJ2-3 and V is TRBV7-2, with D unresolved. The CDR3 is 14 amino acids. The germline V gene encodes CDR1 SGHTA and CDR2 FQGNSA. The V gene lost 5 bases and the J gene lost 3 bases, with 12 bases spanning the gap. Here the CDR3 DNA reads TGTGCCAGCAGCCCGATAGGACGAACAGATACGCAGTATTTT. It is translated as CASSPIGRTDTQYF. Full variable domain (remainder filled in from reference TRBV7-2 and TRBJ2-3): GAGVSQSPSNKVTEKGKDVELRCDPISGHTALYWYRQSLGQGLEFLIYFQGNSAPDKSGLPSDRFSAERTGGSVSTLTIQRTQQEDSAVYLCASSPIGRTDTQYFGPGTRLTVL.

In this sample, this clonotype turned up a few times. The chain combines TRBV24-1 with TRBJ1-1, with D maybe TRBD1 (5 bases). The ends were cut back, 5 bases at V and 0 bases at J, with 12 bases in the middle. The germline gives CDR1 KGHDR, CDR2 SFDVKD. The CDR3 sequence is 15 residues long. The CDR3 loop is CATSGPGRMNTEAFF. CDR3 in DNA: TGTGCCACCAGTGGCCCGGGACGAATGAACACTGAAGCTTTCTTT.

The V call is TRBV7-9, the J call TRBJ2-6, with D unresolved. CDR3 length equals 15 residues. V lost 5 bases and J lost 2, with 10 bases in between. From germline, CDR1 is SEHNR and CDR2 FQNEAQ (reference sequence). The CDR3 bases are TGTGCCAGCAGCCGGGCCGAAGCTGGGGCCAACGTCCTGACTTTC. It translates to CASSRAEAGANVLTF.

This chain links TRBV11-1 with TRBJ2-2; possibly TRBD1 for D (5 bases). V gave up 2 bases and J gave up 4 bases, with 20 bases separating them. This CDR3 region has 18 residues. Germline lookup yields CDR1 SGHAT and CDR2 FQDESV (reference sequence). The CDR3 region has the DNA TGTGCCAGCAGCTTACGGTTTTACGCGCAGGGAAGCACCGGGGAGCTGTTTTTT. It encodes CASSLRFYAQGSTGELFF.

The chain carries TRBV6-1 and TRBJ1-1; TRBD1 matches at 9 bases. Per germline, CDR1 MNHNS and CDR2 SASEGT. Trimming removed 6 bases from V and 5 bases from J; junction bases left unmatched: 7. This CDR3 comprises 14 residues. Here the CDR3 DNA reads TGTGCCAGCAGCCGGGACAGGGTTATGACTGAAGCTTTCTTT. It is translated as CASSRDRVMTEAFF.

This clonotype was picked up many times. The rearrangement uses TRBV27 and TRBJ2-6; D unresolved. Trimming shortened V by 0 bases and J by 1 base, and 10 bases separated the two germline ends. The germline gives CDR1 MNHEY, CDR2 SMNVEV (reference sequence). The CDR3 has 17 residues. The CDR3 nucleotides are TGTGCCAGCAGTTTATCGTTTTCTGATTCTGGGGCCAACGTCCTGACTTTC. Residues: CASSLSFSDSGANVLTF.

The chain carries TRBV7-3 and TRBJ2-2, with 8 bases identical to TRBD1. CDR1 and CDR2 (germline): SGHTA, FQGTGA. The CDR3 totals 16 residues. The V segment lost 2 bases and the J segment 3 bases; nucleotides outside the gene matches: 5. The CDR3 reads CASSLGDRRYTGELFF. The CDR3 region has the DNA TGTGCCAGCAGCTTAGGGGACAGGCGATACACCGGGGAGCTGTTTTTT.